The T cell receptor (beta chain) described here comes from a study of T cell changes during pregnancy in multiple sclerosis. Sequencing was performed with immunoSEQ multiplex PCR; in TCRdb, only in-frame clones are kept and a portion is missing. Among about 66,000 clones listed, 91% were seen once. Germline values: CDR1 SGHRS, CDR2 YFSETQ. The CDR3 runs 13 residues. J was trimmed by 5 bases and V by 6 bases; bases with no gene match: 8. This chain connects TRBV5-1 to TRBJ2-7, with TRBD2 matching 7 bases. The clonotype was recovered from a female donor with multiple sclerosis, enrolled in a pregnancy study. The sequences come from CD8+ T cells from peripheral blood mononuclear cells, collected before pregnancy. The CDR3 DNA reads as TGCGCCAGCAACTTTGGGGGGGTGGACGAGCAGTACTTC. Translation: CASNFGGVDEQYF.